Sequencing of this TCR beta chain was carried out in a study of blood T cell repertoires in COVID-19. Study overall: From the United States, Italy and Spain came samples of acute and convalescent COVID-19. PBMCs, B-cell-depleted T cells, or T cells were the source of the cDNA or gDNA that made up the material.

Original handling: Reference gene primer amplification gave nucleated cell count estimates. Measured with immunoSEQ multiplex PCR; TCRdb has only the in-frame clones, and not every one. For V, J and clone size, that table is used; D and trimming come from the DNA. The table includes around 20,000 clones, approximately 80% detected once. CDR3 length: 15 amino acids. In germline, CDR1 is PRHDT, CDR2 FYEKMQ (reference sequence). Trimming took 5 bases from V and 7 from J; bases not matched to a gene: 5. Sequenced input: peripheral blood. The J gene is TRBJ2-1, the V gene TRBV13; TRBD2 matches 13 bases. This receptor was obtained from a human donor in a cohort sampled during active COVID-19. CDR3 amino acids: CASSPGLAGLNEQFF. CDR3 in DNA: TGTGCCAGCAGCCCGGGACTAGCGGGACTTAATGAGCAGTTCTTC.